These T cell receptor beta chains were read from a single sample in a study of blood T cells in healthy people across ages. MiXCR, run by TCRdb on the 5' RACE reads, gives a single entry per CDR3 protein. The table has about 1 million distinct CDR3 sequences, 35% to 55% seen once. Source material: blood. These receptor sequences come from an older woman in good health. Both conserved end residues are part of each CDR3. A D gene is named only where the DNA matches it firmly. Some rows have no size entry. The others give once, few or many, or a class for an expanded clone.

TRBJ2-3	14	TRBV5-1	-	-	CASSPGTFTDTQYF
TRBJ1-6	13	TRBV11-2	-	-	CASSRGWSSPLHF
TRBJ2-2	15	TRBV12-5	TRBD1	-	CASGSGQENTGELFF
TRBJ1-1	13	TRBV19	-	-	CASSRYRYTEAFF
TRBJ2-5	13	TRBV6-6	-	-	CASTSPQGIPQYF
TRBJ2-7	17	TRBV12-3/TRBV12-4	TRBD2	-	CASSFRTSGRISYEQYF
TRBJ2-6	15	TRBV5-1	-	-	CASSLALGGANVLTF
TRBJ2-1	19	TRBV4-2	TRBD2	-	CASSQDPGTSGSLSNEQFF
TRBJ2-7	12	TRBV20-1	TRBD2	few	CSARRETYEQYF
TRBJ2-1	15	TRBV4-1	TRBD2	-	CASSGPSGRIGEQFF
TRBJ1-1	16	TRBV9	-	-	CASSPSGTDLLTEAFF
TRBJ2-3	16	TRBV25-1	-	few	CASSGAGGRVRDTQYF
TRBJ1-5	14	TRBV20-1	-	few	CSASGGRGNQPQHF
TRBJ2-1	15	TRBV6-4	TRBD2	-	CASSAGTSGVDEQFF
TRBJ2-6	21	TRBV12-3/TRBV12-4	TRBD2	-	CASSSTDGLAGINSGANVLTF
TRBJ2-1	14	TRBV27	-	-	CAVSDVAYNNEQFF
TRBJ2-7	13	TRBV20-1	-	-	CSAEDTTSYEQYF
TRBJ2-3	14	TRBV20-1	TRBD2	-	CSAEASGRGDTQYF
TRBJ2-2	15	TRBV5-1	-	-	CASGSTDYEAGELFF
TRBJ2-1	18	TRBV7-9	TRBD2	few	CATTTSQWAPSSYNEQFF
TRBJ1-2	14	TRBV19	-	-	CASSPRTAYYGYTF
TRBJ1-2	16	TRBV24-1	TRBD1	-	CATSDQRADRVYGYTF
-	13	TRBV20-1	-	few	CSAPSAVGDEQYF